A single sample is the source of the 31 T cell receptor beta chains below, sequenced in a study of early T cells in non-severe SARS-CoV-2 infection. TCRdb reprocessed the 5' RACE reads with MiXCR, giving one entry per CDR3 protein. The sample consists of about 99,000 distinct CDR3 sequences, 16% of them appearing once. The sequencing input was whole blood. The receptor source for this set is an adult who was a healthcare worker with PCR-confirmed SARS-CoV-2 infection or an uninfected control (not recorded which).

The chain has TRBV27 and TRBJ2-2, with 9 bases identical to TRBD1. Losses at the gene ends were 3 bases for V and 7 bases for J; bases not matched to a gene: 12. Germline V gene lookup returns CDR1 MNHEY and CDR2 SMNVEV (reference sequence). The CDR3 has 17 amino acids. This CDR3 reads CASSLPKGQGLSGELFF. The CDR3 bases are TGTGCCAGCAGTTTGCCGAAAGGACAGGGGTTGAGCGGGGAGCTGTTTTTT.

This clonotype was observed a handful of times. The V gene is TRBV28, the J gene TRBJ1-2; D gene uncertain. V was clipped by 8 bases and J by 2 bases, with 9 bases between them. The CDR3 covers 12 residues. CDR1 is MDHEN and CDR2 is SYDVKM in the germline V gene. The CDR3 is CASGLVNYGYTF. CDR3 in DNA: TGTGCCAGCGGGTTAGTCAACTATGGCTACACCTTC.

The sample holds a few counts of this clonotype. The CDR3 sequence: CSARGTGDQPQHF. In DNA, the CDR3 is TGCAGTGCTAGAGGGACGGGAGATCAGCCCCAGCATTTT. This chain connects TRBV20-1 to TRBJ1-5; no clear D. Germline CDR1 is DFQATT and CDR2 is SNEGSKA (reference sequence). The V gene lost 1 base and the J gene lost 5 bases, with 9 bases spanning the gap. The CDR3 is 13 residues long.

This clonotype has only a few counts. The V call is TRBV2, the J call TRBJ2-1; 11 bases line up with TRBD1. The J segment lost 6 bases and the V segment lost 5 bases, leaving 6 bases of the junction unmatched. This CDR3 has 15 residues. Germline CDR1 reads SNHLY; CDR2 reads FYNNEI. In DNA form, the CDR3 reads TGTGCCAGCAGTCCAGGACAGGGGGCAGGCAATGAGCAGTTCTTC. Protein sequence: CASSPGQGAGNEQFF.

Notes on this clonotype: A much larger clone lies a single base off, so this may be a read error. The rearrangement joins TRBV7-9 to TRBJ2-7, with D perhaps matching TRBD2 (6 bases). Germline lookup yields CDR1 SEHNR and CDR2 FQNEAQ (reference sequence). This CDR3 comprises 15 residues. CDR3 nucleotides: TGTGCCAGCAGCCAATCGGGACTGACCTTCTACGTGCAGTACTTC. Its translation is CASSQSGLTFYVQYF.

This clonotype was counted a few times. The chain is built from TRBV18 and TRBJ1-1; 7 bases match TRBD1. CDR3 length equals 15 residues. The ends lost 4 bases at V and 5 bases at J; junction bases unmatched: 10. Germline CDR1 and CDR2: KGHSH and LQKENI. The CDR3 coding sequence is TGTGCCAGCTCACTAGGACAGGAAAGACGTACTGAAGCTTTCTTT. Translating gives CASSLGQERRTEAFF. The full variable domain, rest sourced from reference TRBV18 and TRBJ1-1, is NAGVMQNPRHLVRRRGQEARLRCSPMKGHSHVYWYRQLPEEGLKFMVYLQKENIIDESGMPKERFSAEFPKEGPSILRIQQVVRGDSAAYFCASSLGQERRTEAFFGQGTRLTVV.

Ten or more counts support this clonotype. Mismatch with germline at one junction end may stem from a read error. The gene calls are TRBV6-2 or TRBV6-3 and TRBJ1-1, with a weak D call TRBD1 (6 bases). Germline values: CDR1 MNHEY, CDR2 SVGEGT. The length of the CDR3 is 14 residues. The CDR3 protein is CASTYDGTPRGAFF. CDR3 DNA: TGTGCCAGCACTTACGATGGGACACCCAGGGGAGCTTTCTTT.

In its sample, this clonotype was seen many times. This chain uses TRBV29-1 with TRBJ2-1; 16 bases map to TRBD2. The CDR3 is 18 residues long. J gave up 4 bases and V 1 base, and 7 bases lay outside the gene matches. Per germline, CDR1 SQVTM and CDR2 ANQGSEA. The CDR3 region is CSVEGGLAGGPGYNEQFF. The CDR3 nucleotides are TGCAGCGTTGAAGGGGGACTAGCGGGAGGGCCGGGGTACAATGAGCAGTTCTTC.

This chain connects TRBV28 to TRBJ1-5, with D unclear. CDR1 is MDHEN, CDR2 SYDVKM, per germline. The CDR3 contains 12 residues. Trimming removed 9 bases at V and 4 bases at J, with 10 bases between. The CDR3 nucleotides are TGTGCCAGTGAAACCGCGAATCAGCCCCAGCATTTT. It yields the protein CASETANQPQHF.

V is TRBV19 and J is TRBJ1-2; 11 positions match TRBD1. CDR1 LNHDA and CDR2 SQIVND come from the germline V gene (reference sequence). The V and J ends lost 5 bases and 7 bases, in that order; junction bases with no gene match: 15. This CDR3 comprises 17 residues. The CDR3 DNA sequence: TGTGCCAGTAGTCCCAACCCAAGGACAGGGGGCCTCGGTGGCTACACCTTC. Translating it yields CASSPNPRTGGLGGYTF.

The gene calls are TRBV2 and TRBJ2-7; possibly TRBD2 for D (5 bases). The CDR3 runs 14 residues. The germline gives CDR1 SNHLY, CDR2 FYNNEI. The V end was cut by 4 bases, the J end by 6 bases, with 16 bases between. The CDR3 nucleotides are TGTGCCAGCAGTGGAGCGAGACGGGAACTCGAGCAGTACTTC. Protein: CASSGARRELEQYF.

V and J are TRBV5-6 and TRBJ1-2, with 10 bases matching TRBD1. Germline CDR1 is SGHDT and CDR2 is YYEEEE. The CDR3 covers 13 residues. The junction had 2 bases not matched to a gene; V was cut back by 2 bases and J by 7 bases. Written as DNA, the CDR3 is TGTGCCAGCAGCTTAGACAGGGGGCCTGGCTACACCTTC. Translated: CASSLDRGPGYTF.

CDR3 nucleotide sequence: TGCAGCGTTGGGGTCTCCAAAAACATTCAGTACTTC. It yields the protein CSVGVSKNIQYF. V gene TRBV29-1 combines with J gene TRBJ2-4; no clear D. V was cut by 4 bases and J by 2 bases, with 6 bases left in between. The germline CDR1 and CDR2 sequences are SQVTM and ANQGSEA. This CDR3 has 12 amino acids.

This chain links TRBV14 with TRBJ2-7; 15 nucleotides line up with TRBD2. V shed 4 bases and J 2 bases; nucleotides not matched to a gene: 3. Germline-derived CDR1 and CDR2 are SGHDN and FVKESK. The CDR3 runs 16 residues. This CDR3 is CASSRGLAGGTYEQYF. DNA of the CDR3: TGTGCCAGCAGCCGGGGACTAGCGGGGGGCACCTACGAGCAGTACTTC. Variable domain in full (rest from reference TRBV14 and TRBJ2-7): EAGVTQFPSHSVIEKGQTVTLRCDPISGHDNLYWYRRVMGKEIKFLLHFVKESKQDESGMPNNRFLAERTGGTYSTLKVQPAELEDSGVYFCASSRGLAGGTYEQYFGPGTRLTVT.

CDR3 DNA: TGCAGTGCTACTCCGGGACAGGGAGGTGAAAAACTGTTTTTT. Translation gives CSATPGQGGEKLFF. The chain couples TRBV20-1 to TRBJ1-4; TRBD1 matches 9 bases. CDR1 and CDR2 (germline): DFQATT, SNEGSKA (reference sequence). J lost 7 bases, V lost 4 bases, and 7 bases had no gene match. The CDR3 runs to 14 residues.

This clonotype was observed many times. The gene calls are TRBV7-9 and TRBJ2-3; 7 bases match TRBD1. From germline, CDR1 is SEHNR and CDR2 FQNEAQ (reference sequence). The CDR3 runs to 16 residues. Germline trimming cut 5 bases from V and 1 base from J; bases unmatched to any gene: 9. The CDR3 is CASSPGPGGGTDTQYF. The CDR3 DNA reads TGTGCCAGCAGCCCCGGGCCAGGGGGAGGCACAGATACGCAGTATTTT.

The CDR3 sequence is CASSQEGGRNTEAFF. In DNA, the CDR3 is TGTGCCAGCAGCCAAGAAGGGGGTAGGAACACTGAAGCTTTCTTT. The chain is built from TRBV3-1 and TRBJ1-1; possibly TRBD1 for D (6 bases). This CDR3 contains 15 residues. V was clipped by 0 bases and J by 1 base, with 9 bases between them. Germline CDR1 and CDR2: LGHDT and YNNKEL (reference sequence).

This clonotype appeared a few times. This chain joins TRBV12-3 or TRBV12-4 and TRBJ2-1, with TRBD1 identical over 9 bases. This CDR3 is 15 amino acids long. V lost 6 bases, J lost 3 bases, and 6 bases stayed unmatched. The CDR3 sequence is CASRDRGVDYNEQFF. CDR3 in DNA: TGTGCCAGCAGGGACAGGGGTGTTGACTACAATGAGCAGTTCTTC.

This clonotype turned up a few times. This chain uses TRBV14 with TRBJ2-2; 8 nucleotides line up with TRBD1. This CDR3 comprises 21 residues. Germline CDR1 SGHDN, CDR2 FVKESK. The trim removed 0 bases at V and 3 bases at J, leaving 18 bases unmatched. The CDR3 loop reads CASSQDSFGPPRGPDTGELFF. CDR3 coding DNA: TGTGCCAGCAGCCAAGATTCTTTTGGTCCGCCCAGGGGGCCCGACACCGGGGAGCTGTTTTTT.

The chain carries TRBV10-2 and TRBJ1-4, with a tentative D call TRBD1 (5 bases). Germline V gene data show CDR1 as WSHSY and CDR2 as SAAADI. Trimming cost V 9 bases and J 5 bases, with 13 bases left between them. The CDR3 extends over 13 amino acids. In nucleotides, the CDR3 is TGCGCCAGTATGAGGGGCTCGAATGAAAAACTGTTTTTT. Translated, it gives CASMRGSNEKLFF.

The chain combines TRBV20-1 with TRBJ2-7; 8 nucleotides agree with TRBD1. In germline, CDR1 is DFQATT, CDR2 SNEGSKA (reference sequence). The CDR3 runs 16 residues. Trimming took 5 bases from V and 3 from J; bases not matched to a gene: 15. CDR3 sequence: CSAHLTGTGDNYEQYF. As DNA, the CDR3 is TGCAGTGCTCATCTGACCGGGACAGGCGACAACTACGAGCAGTACTTC.

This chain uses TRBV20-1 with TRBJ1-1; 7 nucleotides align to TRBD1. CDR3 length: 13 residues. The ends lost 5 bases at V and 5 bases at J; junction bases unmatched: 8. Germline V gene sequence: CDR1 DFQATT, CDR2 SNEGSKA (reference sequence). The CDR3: CSAGTRGRTEAFF. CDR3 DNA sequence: TGCAGTGCTGGGACAAGGGGGCGGACTGAAGCTTTCTTT.

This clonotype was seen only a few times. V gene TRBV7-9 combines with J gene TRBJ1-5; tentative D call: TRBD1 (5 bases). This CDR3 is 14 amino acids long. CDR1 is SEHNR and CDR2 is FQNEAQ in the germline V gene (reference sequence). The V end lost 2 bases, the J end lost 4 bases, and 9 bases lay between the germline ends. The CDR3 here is CASSLSGTNQPQHF. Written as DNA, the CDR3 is TGTGCCAGCAGCTTATCAGGGACGAATCAGCCCCAGCATTTT. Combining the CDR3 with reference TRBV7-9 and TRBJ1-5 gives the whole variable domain DTGVSQNPRHKITKRGQNVTFRCDPISEHNRLYWYRQTLGQGPEFLTYFQNEAQLEKSRLLSDRFSAERPKGSFSTLEIQRTEQGDSAMYLCASSLSGTNQPQHFGDGTRLSIL.

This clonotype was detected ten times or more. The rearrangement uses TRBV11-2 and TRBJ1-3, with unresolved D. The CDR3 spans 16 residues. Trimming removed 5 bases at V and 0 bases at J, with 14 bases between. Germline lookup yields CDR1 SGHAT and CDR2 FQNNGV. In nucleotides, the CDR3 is TGTGCCAGCAGCACAAGGACGGCAGCCTCTGGAAACACCATATATTTT. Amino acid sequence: CASSTRTAASGNTIYF.

For the CDR3, the DNA is TGCAGCGTTGCTCAGGGGGCTAACTATGGCTACACCTTC. Its protein is CSVAQGANYGYTF. The chain is built from TRBV29-1 and TRBJ1-2, with TRBD1 matching 7 bases. CDR1 and CDR2 from the germline V gene are SQVTM and ANQGSEA. The CDR3 is 13 residues long. J was trimmed by 0 bases and V by 4 bases; bases with no gene match: 2.

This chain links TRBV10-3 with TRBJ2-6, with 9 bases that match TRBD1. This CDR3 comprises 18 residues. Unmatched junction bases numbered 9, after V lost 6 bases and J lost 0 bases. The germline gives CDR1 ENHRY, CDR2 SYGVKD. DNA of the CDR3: TGTGCCATCAGCTCCGGGACAGGGAATCCCTCTGGGGCCAACGTCCTGACTTTC. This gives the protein CAISSGTGNPSGANVLTF.

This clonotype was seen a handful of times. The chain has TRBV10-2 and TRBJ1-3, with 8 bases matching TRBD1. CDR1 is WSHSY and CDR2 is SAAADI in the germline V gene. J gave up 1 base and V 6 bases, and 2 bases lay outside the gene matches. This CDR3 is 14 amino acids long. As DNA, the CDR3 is TGCGCCAGCAGGACAGGGGTATCTGGAAACACCATATATTTT. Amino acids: CASRTGVSGNTIYF.

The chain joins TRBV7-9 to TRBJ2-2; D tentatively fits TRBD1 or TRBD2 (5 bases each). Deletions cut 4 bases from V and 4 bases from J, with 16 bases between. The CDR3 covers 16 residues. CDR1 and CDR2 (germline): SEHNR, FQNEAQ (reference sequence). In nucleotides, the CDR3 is TGTGCCAGCAGCTCTCATCGGGGCGGCGGCACCGGGGAGCTGTTTTTT. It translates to CASSSHRGGGTGELFF. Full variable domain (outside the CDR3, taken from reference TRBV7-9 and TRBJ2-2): DTGVSQNPRHKITKRGQNVTFRCDPISEHNRLYWYRQTLGQGPEFLTYFQNEAQLEKSRLLSDRFSAERPKGSFSTLEIQRTEQGDSAMYLCASSSHRGGGTGELFFGEGSRLTVL.

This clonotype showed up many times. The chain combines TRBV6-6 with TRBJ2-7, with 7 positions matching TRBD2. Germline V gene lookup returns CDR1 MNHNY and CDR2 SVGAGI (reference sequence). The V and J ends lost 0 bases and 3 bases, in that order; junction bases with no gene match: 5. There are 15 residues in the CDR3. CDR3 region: CASSYSGGGYYEQYF. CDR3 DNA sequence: TGTGCCAGCAGTTACTCGGGGGGAGGGTACTACGAGCAGTACTTC.

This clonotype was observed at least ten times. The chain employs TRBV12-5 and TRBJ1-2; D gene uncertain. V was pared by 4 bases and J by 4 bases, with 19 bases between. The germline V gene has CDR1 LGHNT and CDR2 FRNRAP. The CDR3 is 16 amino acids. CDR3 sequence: CASGSPRDSAFYGYTF. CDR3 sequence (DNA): TGTGCTAGTGGTTCTCCCCGAGACTCCGCTTTCTATGGCTACACCTTC.

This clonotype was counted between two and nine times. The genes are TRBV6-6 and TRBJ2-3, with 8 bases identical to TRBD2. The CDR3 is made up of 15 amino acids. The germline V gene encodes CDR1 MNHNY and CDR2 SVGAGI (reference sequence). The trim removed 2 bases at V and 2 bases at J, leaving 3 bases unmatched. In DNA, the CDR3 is TGTGCCAGCAGTTACGGCGGGGGGCCCACAGATACGCAGTATTTT. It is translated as CASSYGGGPTDTQYF.